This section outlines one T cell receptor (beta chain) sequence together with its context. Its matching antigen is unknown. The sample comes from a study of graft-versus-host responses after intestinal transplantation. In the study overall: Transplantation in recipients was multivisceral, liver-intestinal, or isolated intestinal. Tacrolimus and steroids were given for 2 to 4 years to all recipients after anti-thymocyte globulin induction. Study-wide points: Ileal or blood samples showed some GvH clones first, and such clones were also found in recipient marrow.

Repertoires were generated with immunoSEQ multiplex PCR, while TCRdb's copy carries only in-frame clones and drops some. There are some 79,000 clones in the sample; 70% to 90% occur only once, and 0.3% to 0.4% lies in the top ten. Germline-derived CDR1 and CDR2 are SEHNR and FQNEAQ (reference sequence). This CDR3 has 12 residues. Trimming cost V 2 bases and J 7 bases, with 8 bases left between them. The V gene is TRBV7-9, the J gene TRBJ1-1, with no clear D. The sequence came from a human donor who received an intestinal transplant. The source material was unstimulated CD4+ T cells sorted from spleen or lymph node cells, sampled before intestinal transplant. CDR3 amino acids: CASSLMWSEAFF. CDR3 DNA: TGTGCCAGCAGCTTAATGTGGAGTGAAGCTTTCTTT.